This entry features one T cell receptor (beta chain) sequence. Repertoires were generated with immunoSEQ multiplex PCR, while TCRdb's copy carries only in-frame clones and drops some. Among around 50,000 clones listed, about 90% were seen once. Trimming removed 5 bases from V and 0 bases from J, with 14 bases in between. Germline CDR1 is SGHAT and CDR2 is FQNNGV. This CDR3 comprises 16 residues. The data derive from a study of OX40 agonist ivuxolimab in advanced cancers. The receptor's source is an adult with an advanced solid tumor such as melanoma, head and neck, liver or kidney cancer. The starting material was CD4+ or CD8+ T cells sorted from blood, obtained in a trial of the OX40 agonist ivuxolimab. This sequence joins TRBV11-2 and TRBJ2-1, with a possible D match to TRBD2 (5 bases). The CDR3 reads CASSPAGWISYNEQFF. The DNA for the CDR3 is TGTGCCAGCAGCCCCGCGGGCTGGATCTCCTACAATGAGCAGTTCTTC.